A selection of T cell receptor beta chains follows, all from one sample in a study of T cell repertoires in cytomegalovirus infection. A single record per CDR3 protein comes from TCRdb applying MiXCR to the reads. This sample has just under 300,000 distinct CDR3 sequences, with roughly a tenth found just once. The sequenced sample was PBMCs. The receptors come from a human donor in good health (CMV status not recorded). Some clones in this sample may be carry-over from other donors' samples. Each CDR3 is given with its conserved first and last residue. A D gene is named only where the DNA matches it firmly. Rows may omit the clone size; those that give it use once, few, many or a size class.

V: TRBV20-1
length: 17
J: TRBJ2-4
size: few
D: NA
DNA: TGCAGTGCTAGTCCCCCAGGACGGGTTAAGGGCAAAAACATTCAGTACTTC
CDR3: CSASPPGRVKGKNIQYF

V: TRBV5-4
length: 13
J: TRBJ2-5
size: many
D: NA
DNA: TGTGCCAGCAGCCTCAGGGGGGCGCGGACCCAGTACTTC
CDR3: CASSLRGARTQYF

V: TRBV28
length: 17
J: TRBJ2-4
size: many
D: NA
DNA: TGTGCCAGCAGTTTTAACGCGCAACAGGTTGGCAAAAACATTCAGTACTTC
CDR3: CASSFNAQQVGKNIQYF

V: TRBV20-1
length: 13
J: TRBJ1-2
size: few
D: TRBD1
DNA: TGCAGTGCTGGGACAGGGTTTAACTATGGCTACACCTTC
CDR3: CSAGTGFNYGYTF

V: TRBV6-1
length: 14
J: TRBJ2-1
size: many
D: NA
DNA: TGTGCCAGCAATGGTAGGGGGGGGTACAATGAGCAGTTCTTC
CDR3: CASNGRGGYNEQFF

V: TRBV7-2
length: 14
J: TRBJ2-3
size: many
D: TRBD2
DNA: TGTGCCAGCAGCTTAGGCGAGCGGGGGCATACGCAGTATTTT
CDR3: CASSLGERGHTQYF

V: TRBV19
length: 15
J: TRBJ2-2
size: many
D: NA
DNA: TGTGCCAGTAGTATTGTAGGTCGGGGCACCGGGGAGCTGTTTTTT
CDR3: CASSIVGRGTGELFF

V: TRBV11-2
length: 12
J: TRBJ1-1
size: many
D: NA
DNA: TGTGCCAGCAGCCCGCTGGGCAGTGAAGCTTTCTTT
CDR3: CASSPLGSEAFF

V: TRBV20-1
length: 13
J: TRBJ2-7
size: few
D: NA
DNA: TGCAGTGCTTTAGGGGGTGACGCCTACGAGCAGTACTTC
CDR3: CSALGGDAYEQYF

V: TRBV7-9
length: 16
J: TRBJ1-3
size: many
D: TRBD1
DNA: TGTGCCAGCAGCGGATCCCGGACAGGGTCGCGAAACACCATATATTTT
CDR3: CASSGSRTGSRNTIYF

V: TRBV13
length: 14
J: TRBJ2-7
size: many
D: NA
DNA: TGTGCCAGCAGCTCCCGACAGCTCCGGGGGTTGCAGTACTTC
CDR3: CASSSRQLRGLQYF

V: TRBV20-1
length: 13
J: TRBJ1-4
size: many
D: NA
DNA: TGCAGTGCTAGAGATAGAACCACCGAAAAACTGTTTTTT
CDR3: CSARDRTTEKLFF

V: TRBV28
length: 15
J: TRBJ1-5
size: many
D: NA
DNA: TGTGCCAGCAGCTCTGGGGGGGGGAGCAATCAGCCCCAGCATTTT
CDR3: CASSSGGGSNQPQHF

V: TRBV7-9
length: 17
J: TRBJ1-6
size: many
D: NA
DNA: TGTGCCAGCAGTCCCCTTGGACGGAGCTCCTATAATTCACCCCTCCACTTT
CDR3: CASSPLGRSSYNSPLHF

V: TRBV7-8
length: 15
J: TRBJ2-2
size: many
D: TRBD1
DNA: TGTGCCAGCAGCCAAGACAGGGTGAACACCGGGGAGCTGTTTTTT
CDR3: CASSQDRVNTGELFF

V: TRBV7-2
length: 13
J: TRBJ1-5
size: many
D: NA
DNA: TGTGCCAGCAGCTCATCCTGGGGCCAGCCCCAGCATTTT
CDR3: CASSSSWGQPQHF

V: TRBV6-2/TRBV6-3
length: 13
J: TRBJ1-2
size: many
D: NA
DNA: TGTGCCAGCAATCCCGGACAGCACTATGGCTACACCTTC
CDR3: CASNPGQHYGYTF

V: TRBV20-1
length: 16
J: TRBJ2-1
size: NA
D: NA
DNA: TGCAGTGCAAATTTACAGGGATGGGGATCCTACAATGAGCAGTTCTTC
CDR3: CSANLQGWGSYNEQFF

V: TRBV7-9
length: 15
J: TRBJ2-1
size: many
D: NA
DNA: TGTGCCAGCAGCTCCCGGGACACGACCCGGCGGGTGCAGTTCTTC
CDR3: CASSSRDTTRRVQFF

V: TRBV7-6
length: 15
J: TRBJ2-7
size: many
D: TRBD2
DNA: TGTGCCAGCAGCGAAACTAGCGGGGGTACCTACGAGCAGTACTTC
CDR3: CASSETSGGTYEQYF

V: TRBV5-3
length: 12
J: TRBJ1-2
size: NA
D: NA
DNA: TGTGCCAGCAGCTGGACCTCCTATGGCTACACCTTC
CDR3: CASSWTSYGYTF

V: TRBV6-1
length: 14
J: TRBJ2-7
size: few
D: TRBD2
DNA: TGTGCCAGCAGTGAACTAGCGGGGGGGAACGAGCAGTACTTC
CDR3: CASSELAGGNEQYF

V: TRBV20-1
length: 14
J: TRBJ1-5
size: NA
D: NA
DNA: TGCAGTGCTAGAGGGGGTTATAGCAATCAGCCCCAGCATTTT
CDR3: CSARGGYSNQPQHF

V: TRBV28
length: 15
J: TRBJ2-1
size: NA
D: NA
DNA: TGTGCCAGCACACCCCCGGCGGGTGCCTACAATGAGCAGTTCTTC
CDR3: CASTPPAGAYNEQFF

V: TRBV7-9
length: 14
J: TRBJ2-3
size: NA
D: NA
DNA: TGTGCCAGCAGTACAGCCACGGGAAGGGATACGCAGTATTTT
CDR3: CASSTATGRDTQYF

V: TRBV7-9
length: 13
J: TRBJ1-1
size: many
D: NA
DNA: TGTGCCAGCGACGGACCGAGGAACACTGAAGCTTTCTTT
CDR3: CASDGPRNTEAFF

V: TRBV4-1
length: 14
J: TRBJ2-3
size: NA
D: NA
DNA: TGCGCCAGCAGCCAAGTTCCGCGCGGGGATACGCAGTATTTT
CDR3: CASSQVPRGDTQYF

V: TRBV19
length: 14
J: TRBJ1-2
size: many
D: NA
DNA: TGTGCCAGTAGTATCCAGCAGACTTGGCATGGCTACACCTTC
CDR3: CASSIQQTWHGYTF

V: TRBV7-9
length: 13
J: TRBJ1-1
size: many
D: NA
DNA: TGTGCCAGCAGCTTGGCGGTCGGAGCTGAAGCTTTCTTT
CDR3: CASSLAVGAEAFF

V: TRBV12-3/TRBV12-4
length: 18
J: TRBJ2-2
size: NA
D: NA
DNA: TGTGCCAGCAGTTTAAAAGATCACTCCGCGACGAACACCGGGGAGCTGTTTTTT
CDR3: CASSLKDHSATNTGELFF

V: TRBV4-1
length: 13
J: TRBJ1-2
size: many
D: NA
DNA: TGCGCCAGCAGCCAAGGGACAGCTTCTCTCGGTACCTTC
CDR3: CASSQGTASLGTF

V: TRBV4-1
length: 14
J: TRBJ2-1
size: many
D: NA
DNA: TGCGCCAGCAGCCAAGGAAATCAAGGGCCTGAGCAGTTCTTC
CDR3: CASSQGNQGPEQFF

V: TRBV10-3
length: 16
J: TRBJ2-3
size: many
D: TRBD1
DNA: TGTGCCATCAGTGAGAGGGACAGGGACACCACAGATACGCAGTATTTT
CDR3: CAISERDRDTTDTQYF

V: TRBV6-2/TRBV6-3
length: 13
J: TRBJ1-3
size: NA
D: NA
DNA: TGTGCCGGGAAGAAGAGCTCTGGAAACACCATATATTTT
CDR3: CAGKKSSGNTIYF

V: TRBV28
length: 13
J: TRBJ2-3
size: NA
D: NA
DNA: TGTGCCAGCAACTTTCAGGGGCGGGATACGCAGTATTTT
CDR3: CASNFQGRDTQYF

V: TRBV3-1
length: 16
J: TRBJ2-7
size: many
D: TRBD2
DNA: TGTGCCAGCAGCCTAAGAGGACTAGCGGGAACCTACGAGCAGTACTTC
CDR3: CASSLRGLAGTYEQYF

V: TRBV13
length: 12
J: TRBJ1-6
size: NA
D: NA
DNA: TGTGCCAGCAGCTTATCCGAGGGTTCCCTCCACTTT
CDR3: CASSLSEGSLHF

V: TRBV7-2
length: 14
J: TRBJ2-1
size: many
D: NA
DNA: TGTGCCAGCAGCTTGGGGGGGGGCCTCAATGAGCAGTTCTTC
CDR3: CASSLGGGLNEQFF

V: TRBV28
length: 17
J: TRBJ2-1
size: many
D: TRBD2
DNA: TGTGCCAGCAGTTTACGTAGCGGGGGAGGCTCCTACAATGAGCAGTTCTTC
CDR3: CASSLRSGGGSYNEQFF

V: TRBV28
length: 18
J: TRBJ1-6
size: many
D: TRBD1
DNA: TGTGCCAGCAGTTTACAGACAGGGGGCCTTTTAAAGAATTCACCCCTCCACTTT
CDR3: CASSLQTGGLLKNSPLHF

V: TRBV7-2
length: 18
J: TRBJ2-3
size: many
D: NA
DNA: TGTGCCAGCAGCCTACTGGCTCGGCGGGGCGTGAGCACAGATACGCAGTATTTT
CDR3: CASSLLARRGVSTDTQYF

V: TRBV7-2
length: 14
J: TRBJ1-1
size: many
D: NA
DNA: TGTGCCAGCAGCTTTCAAGGGGTCGAGACTGAAGCTTTCTTT
CDR3: CASSFQGVETEAFF

V: TRBV20-1
length: 14
J: TRBJ2-3
size: few
D: TRBD2
DNA: TGCAGTGCTTCCGCTAGCGGGGGCGGTGATACGCAGTATTTT
CDR3: CSASASGGGDTQYF

V: TRBV4-2
length: 17
J: TRBJ1-5
size: many
D: NA
DNA: TGTGCCAGCAGCCAAGGGTTTCGGCAGAGAAGCAATCAGCCCCAGCATTTT
CDR3: CASSQGFRQRSNQPQHF

V: TRBV20-1
length: 12
J: TRBJ1-2
size: many
D: NA
DNA: TGCAGTGCTAGTGAACGGATTCATGGCTACACCTTC
CDR3: CSASERIHGYTF

V: TRBV7-2
length: 14
J: TRBJ2-1
size: many
D: NA
DNA: TGTGCCAGCAGCTTATCACAGGGTCCCAATGAGCAGTTCTTC
CDR3: CASSLSQGPNEQFF